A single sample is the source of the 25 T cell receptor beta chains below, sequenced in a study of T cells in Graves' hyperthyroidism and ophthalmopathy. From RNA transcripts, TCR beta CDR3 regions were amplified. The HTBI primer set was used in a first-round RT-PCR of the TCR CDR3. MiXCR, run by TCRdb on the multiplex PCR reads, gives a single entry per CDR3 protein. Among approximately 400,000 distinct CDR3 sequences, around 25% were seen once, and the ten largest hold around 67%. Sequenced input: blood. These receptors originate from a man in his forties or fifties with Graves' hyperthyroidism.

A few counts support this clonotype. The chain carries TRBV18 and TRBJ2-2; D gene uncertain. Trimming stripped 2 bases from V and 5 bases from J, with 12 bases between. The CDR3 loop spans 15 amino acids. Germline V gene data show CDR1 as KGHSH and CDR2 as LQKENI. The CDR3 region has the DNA TGTGCCAGCTCACCAGCCCCGGGCGGAACCGGGGAGCTGTTTTTT. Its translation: CASSPAPGGTGELFF. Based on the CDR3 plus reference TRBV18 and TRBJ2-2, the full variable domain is NAGVMQNPRHLVRRRGQEARLRCSPMKGHSHVYWYRQLPEEGLKFMVYLQKENIIDESGMPKERFSAEFPKEGPSILRIQQVVRGDSAAYFCASSPAPGGTGELFFGEGSRLTVL.

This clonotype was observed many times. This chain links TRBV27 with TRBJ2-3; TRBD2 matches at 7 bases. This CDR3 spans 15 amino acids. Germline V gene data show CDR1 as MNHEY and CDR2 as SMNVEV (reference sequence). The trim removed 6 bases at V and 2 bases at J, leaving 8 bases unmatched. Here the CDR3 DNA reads TGTGCCAGCAGGACGGGACTACATTTCACAGATACGCAGTATTTT. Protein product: CASRTGLHFTDTQYF.

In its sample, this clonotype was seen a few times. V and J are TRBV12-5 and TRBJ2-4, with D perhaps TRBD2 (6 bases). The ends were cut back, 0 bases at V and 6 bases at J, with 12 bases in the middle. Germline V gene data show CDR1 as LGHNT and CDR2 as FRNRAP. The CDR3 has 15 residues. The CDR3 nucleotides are TGTGCTAGTGGTTTGGTAGTAGGGGAGGCAAACATTCAGTACTTC. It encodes CASGLVVGEANIQYF. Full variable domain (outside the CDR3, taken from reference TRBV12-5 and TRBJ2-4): DARVTQTPRHKVTEMGQEVTMRCQPILGHNTVFWYRQTMMQGLELLAYFRNRAPLDDSGMPKDRFSAEMPDATLATLKIQPSEPRDSAVYFCASGLVVGEANIQYFGAGTRLSVL.

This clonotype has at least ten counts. The CDR3 loop reads CASSTSNSYEQYF. CDR3 DNA: TGTGCCAGCAGTACCTCGAACTCTTACGAGCAGTACTTC. The J gene is TRBJ2-7, the V gene TRBV28; D remains unclear. Germline CDR1 is MDHEN and CDR2 is SYDVKM. This CDR3 contains 13 residues. The V gene lost 5 bases and the J gene lost 4 bases, with 12 bases spanning the gap. The whole variable domain, remainder taken from reference TRBV28 and TRBJ2-7, is DVKVTQSSRYLVKRTGEKVFLECVQDMDHENMFWYRQDPGLGLRLIYFSYDVKMKEKGDIPEGYSVSREKKERFSLILESASTNQTSMYLCASSTSNSYEQYFGPGTRLTVT.

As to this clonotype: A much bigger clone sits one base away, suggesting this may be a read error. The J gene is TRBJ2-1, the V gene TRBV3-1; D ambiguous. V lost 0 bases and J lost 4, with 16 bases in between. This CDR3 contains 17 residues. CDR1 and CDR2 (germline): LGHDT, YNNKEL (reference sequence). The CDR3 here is CASSQESGGPSYNEQFF. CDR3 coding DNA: TGTGCCAGCAGCCAAGAGTCTGGCGGTCCCTCGTACAATGAGCAGTTCTTC.

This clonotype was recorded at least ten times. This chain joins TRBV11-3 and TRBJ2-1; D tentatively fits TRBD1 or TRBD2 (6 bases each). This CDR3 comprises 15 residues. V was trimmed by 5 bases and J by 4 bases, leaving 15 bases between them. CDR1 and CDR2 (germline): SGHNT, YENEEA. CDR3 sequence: CASSPGAEPYNEQFF. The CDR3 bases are TGTGCCAGCAGCCCGGGGGCAGAACCGTACAATGAGCAGTTCTTC.

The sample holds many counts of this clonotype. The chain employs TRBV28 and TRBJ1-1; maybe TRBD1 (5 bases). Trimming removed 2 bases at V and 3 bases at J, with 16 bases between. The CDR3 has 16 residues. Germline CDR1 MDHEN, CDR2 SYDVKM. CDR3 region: CASSLRGELSDTEAFF. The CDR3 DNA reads TGTGCCAGCAGTTTAAGGGGCGAGCTTTCTGACACTGAAGCTTTCTTT.

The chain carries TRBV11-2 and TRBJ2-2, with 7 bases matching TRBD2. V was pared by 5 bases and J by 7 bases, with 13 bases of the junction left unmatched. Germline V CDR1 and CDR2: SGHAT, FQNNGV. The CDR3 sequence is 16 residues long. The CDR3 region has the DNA TGTGCCAGCAGCCCGTCCCGTCGGGGGGAGGGCGGGGAGCTGTTTTTT. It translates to CASSPSRRGEGGELFF.

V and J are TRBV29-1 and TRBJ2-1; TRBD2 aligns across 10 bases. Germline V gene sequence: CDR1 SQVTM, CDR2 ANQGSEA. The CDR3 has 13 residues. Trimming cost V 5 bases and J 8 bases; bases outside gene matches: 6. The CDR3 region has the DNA TGCAGCGTTTATGGACTAGCGGTCTATGAGCAGTTCTTC. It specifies CSVYGLAVYEQFF.

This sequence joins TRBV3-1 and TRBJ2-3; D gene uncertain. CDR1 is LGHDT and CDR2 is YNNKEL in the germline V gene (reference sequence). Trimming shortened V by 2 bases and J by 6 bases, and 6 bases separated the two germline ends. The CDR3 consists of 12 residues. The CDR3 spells CASSQTEDTQYF. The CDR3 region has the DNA TGTGCCAGCAGCCAAACTGAGGATACGCAGTATTTT.

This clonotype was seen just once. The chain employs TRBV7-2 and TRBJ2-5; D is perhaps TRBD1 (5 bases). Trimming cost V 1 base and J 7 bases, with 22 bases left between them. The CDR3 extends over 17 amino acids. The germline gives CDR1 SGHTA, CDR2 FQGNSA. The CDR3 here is CASSLEGDRIGFPTQYF. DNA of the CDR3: TGTGCCAGCAGCTTAGAAGGCGACAGAATAGGGTTCCCGACCCAGTACTTC.

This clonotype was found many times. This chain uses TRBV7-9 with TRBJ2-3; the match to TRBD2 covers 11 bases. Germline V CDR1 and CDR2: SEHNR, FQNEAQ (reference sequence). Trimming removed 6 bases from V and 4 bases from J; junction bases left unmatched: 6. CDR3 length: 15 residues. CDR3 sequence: CASSLLAGGADTQYF. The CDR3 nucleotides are TGTGCCAGCAGTCTGCTAGCGGGAGGAGCAGATACGCAGTATTTT.

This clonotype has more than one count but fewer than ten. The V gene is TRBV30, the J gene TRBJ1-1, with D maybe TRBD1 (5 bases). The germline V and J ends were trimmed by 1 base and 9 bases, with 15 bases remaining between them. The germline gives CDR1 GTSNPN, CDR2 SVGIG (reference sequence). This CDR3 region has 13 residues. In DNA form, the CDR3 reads TGTGCCTGGAGTGGGAAAATAGGGGAGAAAGCTTTCTTT. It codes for CAWSGKIGEKAFF.

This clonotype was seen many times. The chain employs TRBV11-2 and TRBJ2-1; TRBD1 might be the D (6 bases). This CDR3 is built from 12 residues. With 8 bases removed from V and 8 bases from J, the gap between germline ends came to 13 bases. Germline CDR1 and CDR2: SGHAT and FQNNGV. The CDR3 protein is CASGATGYEQFF. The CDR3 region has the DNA TGTGCCAGCGGGGCGACAGGTTATGAGCAGTTCTTC.

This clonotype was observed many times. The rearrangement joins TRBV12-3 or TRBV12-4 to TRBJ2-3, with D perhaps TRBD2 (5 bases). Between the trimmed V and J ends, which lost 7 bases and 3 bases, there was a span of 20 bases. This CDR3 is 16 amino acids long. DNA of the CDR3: TGTGCCAGCACCCCGGGTAGCGCTCCGACAACAGATACGCAGTATTTT. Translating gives CASTPGSAPTTDTQYF.

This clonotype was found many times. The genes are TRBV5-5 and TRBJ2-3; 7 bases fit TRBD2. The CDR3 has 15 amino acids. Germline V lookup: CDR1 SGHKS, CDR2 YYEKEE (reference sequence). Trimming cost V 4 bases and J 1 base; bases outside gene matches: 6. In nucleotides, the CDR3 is TGTGCCAGCAGCCAACTAGCGAGCCGCACAGATACGCAGTATTTT. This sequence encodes CASSQLASRTDTQYF.

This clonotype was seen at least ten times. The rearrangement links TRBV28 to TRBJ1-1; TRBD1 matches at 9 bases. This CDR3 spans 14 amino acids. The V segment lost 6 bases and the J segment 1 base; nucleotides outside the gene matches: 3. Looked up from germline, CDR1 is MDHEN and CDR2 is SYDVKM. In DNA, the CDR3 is TGTGCCAGCAGCAACAGGGGGCAGAACACTGAAGCTTTCTTT. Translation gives CASSNRGQNTEAFF.

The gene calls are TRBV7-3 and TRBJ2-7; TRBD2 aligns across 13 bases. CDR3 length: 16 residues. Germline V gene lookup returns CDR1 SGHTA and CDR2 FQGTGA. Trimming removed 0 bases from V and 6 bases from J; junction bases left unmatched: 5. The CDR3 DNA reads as TGTGCCAGCAGCTTAACGTTTACTAGCGGGAGGGGCGAGCAGTACTTC. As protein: CASSLTFTSGRGEQYF.

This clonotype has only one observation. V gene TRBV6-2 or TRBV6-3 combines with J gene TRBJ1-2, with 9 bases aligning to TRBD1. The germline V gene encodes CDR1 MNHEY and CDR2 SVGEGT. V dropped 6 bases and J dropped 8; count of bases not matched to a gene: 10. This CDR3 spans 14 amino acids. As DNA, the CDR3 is TGTGCCAGCAGGGGTACAGGACAGGGGACCGGCTACACCTTC. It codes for CASRGTGQGTGYTF.

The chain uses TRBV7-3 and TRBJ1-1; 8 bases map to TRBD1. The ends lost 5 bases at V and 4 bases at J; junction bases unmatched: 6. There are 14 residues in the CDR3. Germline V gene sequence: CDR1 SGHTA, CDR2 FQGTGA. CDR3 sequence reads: CASSEGQESTEAFF. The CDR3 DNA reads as TGTGCCAGCAGCGAGGGACAGGAGAGCACTGAAGCTTTCTTT.

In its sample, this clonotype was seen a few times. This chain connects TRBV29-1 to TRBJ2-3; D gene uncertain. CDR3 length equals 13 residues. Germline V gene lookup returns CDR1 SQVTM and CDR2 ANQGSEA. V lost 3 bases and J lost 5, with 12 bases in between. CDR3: CSVEVRNLDTQYF. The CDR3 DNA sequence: TGCAGCGTTGAGGTTAGGAACCTAGATACGCAGTATTTT.

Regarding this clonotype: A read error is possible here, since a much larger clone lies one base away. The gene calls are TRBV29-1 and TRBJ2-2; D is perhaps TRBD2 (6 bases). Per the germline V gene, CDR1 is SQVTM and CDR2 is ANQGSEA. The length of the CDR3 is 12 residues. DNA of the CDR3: TGCAACGTTGCCGTAGCGGCCGGGGAGCTGTTTTTT. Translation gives CNVAVAAGELFF.

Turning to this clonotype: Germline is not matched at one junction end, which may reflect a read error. As DNA, the CDR3 is TGCAGTGCTAATCAGGGTAGCAATCAGCCCCAGGATTTT. Translating gives CSANQGSNQPQDF. The gene calls are TRBV20-1 and TRBJ1-5, with TRBD1 as a possible D gene (5 bases). This CDR3 is built from 13 residues. Germline V gene sequence: CDR1 DFQATT, CDR2 SNEGSKA (reference sequence).

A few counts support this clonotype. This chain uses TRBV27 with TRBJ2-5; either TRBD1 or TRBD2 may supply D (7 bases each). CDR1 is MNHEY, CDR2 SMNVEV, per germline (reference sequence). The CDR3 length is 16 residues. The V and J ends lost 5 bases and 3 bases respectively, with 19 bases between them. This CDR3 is CASSPLRQGLKETQYF. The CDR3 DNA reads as TGTGCCAGCAGTCCACTCAGACAGGGACTAAAAGAGACCCAGTACTTC.

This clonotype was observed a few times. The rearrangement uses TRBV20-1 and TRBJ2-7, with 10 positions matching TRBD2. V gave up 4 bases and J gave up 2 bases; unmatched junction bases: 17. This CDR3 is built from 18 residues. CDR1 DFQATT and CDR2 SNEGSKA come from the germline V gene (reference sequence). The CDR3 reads CSAITTSGTTVFPYEQYF. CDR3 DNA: TGCAGTGCTATTACCACTAGCGGGACGACGGTCTTCCCCTACGAGCAGTACTTC.